Listed below are T cell receptor beta chains from one sample, sequenced in a study of blood T cell repertoires in COVID-19. TCRdb keeps only in-frame clones here, not all; method: immunoSEQ multiplex PCR. The sample contains approximately 270,000 clones, 80% to 90% of which appear only once. Sequenced material: PBMCs or T cells enriched from blood (not recorded which). These receptor sequences come from a woman in her twenties or thirties who had recovered from COVID-19. CDR3s include the opening cysteine and the closing phenylalanine or tryptophan. Fields, in order: J gene, D gene, V gene, clone size, CDR3 DNA, CDR3 protein. The D gene is left open where the match is weak. Size tells how often a clone was seen (once, few, many) or the class of an expanded clone, and some rows leave it out.

TRBJ1-1	NA	TRBV2	few	TGTGCGACCAGACTACAGGGTCTGAACACTGAAGCTTTCTTT	CATRLQGLNTEAFF
TRBJ1-3	NA	TRBV7-9	many	TGTGCCAGCAGCTTAGTCCCGGGACACCTAGAGGACACCATATATTTT	CASSLVPGHLEDTIYF
TRBJ1-1	NA	TRBV6-5	NA	TGTGCCAGCAGCTCCTTGGGGGCAGAGAACACTGAAGCTTTCTTT	CASSSLGAENTEAFF
TRBJ1-5	NA	TRBV7-2	NA	TGTGCCAGCAGCTTGTATTCCCTGGGGCCTAATCAGCCCCAGCATTTT	CASSLYSLGPNQPQHF
TRBJ1-2	TRBD1	TRBV27	few	TGTGCCAGCAGTTTAGGGACCGGGACAGGGGGCAGCGGCTATGGCTACACCTTC	CASSLGTGTGGSGYGYTF
TRBJ1-1	NA	TRBV12-3/TRBV12-4	NA	TGTGCCAGCAGTTTCAAGAGGGGGACTGAAGCTTTCTTT	CASSFKRGTEAFF
TRBJ1-1	NA	TRBV28	NA	TGTGCCAGCAGTCTACCGCGGGCAGAGAAAAACACTGAAGCTTTCTTT	CASSLPRAEKNTEAFF
TRBJ2-5	NA	TRBV9	NA	TGTGCCAGCAGCGTAGGGTCCGGTTCGCCTTTTCAAGAGACCCAGTACTTC	CASSVGSGSPFQETQYF
TRBJ1-1	TRBD1	TRBV27	NA	TGTGCCAGCAGTTTCCGGGACAGGGGAGTTGAAGCTTTCTTT	CASSFRDRGVEAFF
TRBJ1-5	NA	TRBV5-4	NA	TGTGCCACAACCAGGGCTGAAAGCAATCAGCCCCAGCATTTT	CATTRAESNQPQHF
TRBJ2-1	TRBD2	TRBV27	NA	TGTGCCAGCGCATGGACTAGCCGCAACTACAATGAGCAGTTCTTC	CASAWTSRNYNEQFF
TRBJ2-1	NA	TRBV5-1	NA	TGCGCCAGCAGCTTGGGACAGGGAGGTGAGACAATGAGCAGAACTTTCTTC	CASSLGQGGETMSRTFF
TRBJ1-6	TRBD1	TRBV3-1/TRBV3-2	NA	TGTGCCAGCAGCCTCCAGGACAGGGGGACACCCCTCCACTTT	CASSLQDRGTPLHF
TRBJ2-5	TRBD2	TRBV7-2	NA	TGTGCCAGCACCCGACTAGCGGGGGGTGGGGAGACCCAGTACTTC	CASTRLAGGGETQYF
TRBJ1-1	NA	TRBV6-5	few	TGTGCCAGCAGTTACTCCGACACTGAAGCTTTCTTT	CASSYSDTEAFF
TRBJ2-3	TRBD2	TRBV7-3	NA	TGTGCCAGCAGCTGGGCGGGTGTAGCGGGAGCAGATACGCAGTATTTT	CASSWAGVAGADTQYF
TRBJ1-4	NA	TRBV9	NA	TGTGCCAGCAGCGTAGGTCCCCATCCGAGGGATGAAAAACTGTTTTTT	CASSVGPHPRDEKLFF
TRBJ2-2	NA	TRBV28	NA	TGTGCCAGCAGTCTTGGGGGCCCAAACACCGGGGAGCTGTTTTTT	CASSLGGPNTGELFF
TRBJ1-6	NA	TRBV7-9	NA	TGTGCCAGCAGCTTAATCGGTGGTAATTCACCCCTCCACTTT	CASSLIGGNSPLHF
TRBJ1-5	NA	TRBV28	NA	TGTGCCAGCACCACCGCGGGCGGTTACGGCAATCAGCCCCAGCATTTT	CASTTAGGYGNQPQHF
TRBJ1-2	NA	TRBV15	NA	TGTGCCACCAGCAGAGGTTTTGCAGACTTTAACTATGGCTACACCTTC	CATSRGFADFNYGYTF
TRBJ1-4	NA	TRBV19	NA	TGTGCCAGTAGTATAATACCAGGGGAAAAACTGTTTTTT	CASSIIPGEKLFF
TRBJ2-7	NA	TRBV3-1/TRBV3-2	NA	TGTGCCAGCAGCCAAGCAGGGGAGAGCTACGAGCAGTACTTC	CASSQAGESYEQYF
TRBJ2-1	TRBD1	TRBV7-9	NA	TGTGCCAGCAGCCAAGGGGACAGGCGCTCCTACAATGAGCAGTTCTTC	CASSQGDRRSYNEQFF
TRBJ1-4	NA	TRBV19	NA	TGTGCCAGTAGAGCCCCAAGATTGTGGTGGTCTCGAAAACTGTTTTTT	CASRAPRLWWSRKLFF
TRBJ1-6	TRBD1	TRBV19	NA	TGTGCCAGTACCCCAGGACAGGCGTATAATTCACCCCTCCACTTT	CASTPGQAYNSPLHF
TRBJ2-2	TRBD2	TRBV6-5	NA	TGTGCCAGCAGTTCCCTACCTAGCGGGAAGGGCGGGGAGCTGTTTTTT	CASSSLPSGKGGELFF
TRBJ2-1	NA	TRBV12-3/TRBV12-4	NA	TGTGCCGGGGGCAAAGACAGCAATGAGCAGTTCTTC	CAGGKDSNEQFF
TRBJ1-6	NA	TRBV5-1	NA	TGCGCCAGCACCTCCGATGTCGCAGGGATAGGTTCACCCCTCCACTTT	CASTSDVAGIGSPLHF
TRBJ1-2	TRBD1	TRBV12-3/TRBV12-4	NA	TGTGCCAGCAGTGATGGGACAGGGAGTGGCTACACCTTC	CASSDGTGSGYTF
TRBJ2-7	NA	TRBV27	NA	TGTGCCAGCAGTTTATCCCAGGGGTACGAGCAGTACTTC	CASSLSQGYEQYF
TRBJ1-3	NA	TRBV7-9	NA	TGTGCCAGCAGCTGGGCGAGGGCTGGAAACACCATATATTTT	CASSWARAGNTIYF
TRBJ1-2	TRBD1	TRBV7-9	NA	TGTGCCAGCAGCCAAGGACAGGGCCCCAGCTATGGCTACACCTTC	CASSQGQGPSYGYTF
TRBJ2-1	TRBD2	TRBV27	NA	TGTGCCAGCAGTTTCAGCGGGGGGGTAGTCAATGAGCAGTTCTTC	CASSFSGGVVNEQFF
TRBJ1-4	TRBD1	TRBV7-2	NA	TGTGCCAGCAGCTCACGGGACAGGGTATCTCATGAAAAACTGTTTTTT	CASSSRDRVSHEKLFF
TRBJ2-6	NA	TRBV15	NA	TGTGCCACCAGCCCTCGTCCCGGGACAAAAAACTCTGGGGCCAACGTCCTGACTTTC	CATSPRPGTKNSGANVLTF
TRBJ2-3	NA	TRBV28	NA	TGTGCCAGCAGTTTAACAGGGCAGTTGGATACGCAGTATTTT	CASSLTGQLDTQYF
TRBJ2-5	NA	TRBV12-2	NA	TGTGCAAGTCGCTTCTGGTCTTGTGGTAGCGGGGGTAAAGAGACCCAGTACTTC	CASRFWSCGSGGKETQYF
TRBJ2-7	NA	TRBV6-5	NA	TGTGCCAGCAGCCCCGGGGGCTCCTACGAGCAGTACTTC	CASSPGGSYEQYF
TRBJ1-1	TRBD1	TRBV28	NA	TGTGCCAGCAGTTTATGGGACAGGGTCGACGTGAACACTGAAGCTTTCTTT	CASSLWDRVDVNTEAFF
TRBJ2-5	NA	TRBV5-1	NA	TGCGCCAGCAGCTTTAGAGAGACCCAGTACTTC	CASSFRETQYF
TRBJ1-6	TRBD1	TRBV19	NA	TGTGCCAGTGAGACAGGGGTCGGTTCACCCCTCCACTTT	CASETGVGSPLHF
TRBJ2-2	TRBD2	TRBV7-3	NA	TGTGCCAGCAGCTTAAGGTCTCCAGCGGGGCCGAACACCGGGGAGCTGTTTTTT	CASSLRSPAGPNTGELFF
TRBJ2-1	TRBD2	TRBV24-1	NA	TGTGCCACCAGTGATCCCCCTGGGACTAGCGGGAGGGCCAACAATGAGCAGTTCTTC	CATSDPPGTSGRANNEQFF
TRBJ2-7	NA	TRBV27	NA	TGTGCCAGCAGTTTAATCCGGTCCTCCTACGAGCAGTACTTC	CASSLIRSSYEQYF
TRBJ2-7	TRBD2	TRBV4-1	NA	TGCGCCAGCAGCCGGGGGGCTAGCGGGTTCGGATTACGAGCTGGGTGGAATCGGCAGTACTTC	CASSRGASGFGLRAGWNRQYF
TRBJ2-1	NA	TRBV10-3	NA	TGTGCCATCAACTCTTTGACAGGCGACAATGAGCAGTTCTTC	CAINSLTGDNEQFF
TRBJ1-2	TRBD1	TRBV27	NA	TGTGCCAGCAGAGGACAGGGGACAGGGGGCTACACCTTC	CASRGQGTGGYTF
TRBJ1-6	NA	TRBV19	NA	TGTGCCAGTAGTATCTACAGCTCCTATAATTCACCCCTCCACTTT	CASSIYSSYNSPLHF
TRBJ1-5	TRBD1	TRBV5-6	NA	TGTGCCAGCAGCTTGGGGACAGGGAGCAATCAGCCCCAGCATTTT	CASSLGTGSNQPQHF